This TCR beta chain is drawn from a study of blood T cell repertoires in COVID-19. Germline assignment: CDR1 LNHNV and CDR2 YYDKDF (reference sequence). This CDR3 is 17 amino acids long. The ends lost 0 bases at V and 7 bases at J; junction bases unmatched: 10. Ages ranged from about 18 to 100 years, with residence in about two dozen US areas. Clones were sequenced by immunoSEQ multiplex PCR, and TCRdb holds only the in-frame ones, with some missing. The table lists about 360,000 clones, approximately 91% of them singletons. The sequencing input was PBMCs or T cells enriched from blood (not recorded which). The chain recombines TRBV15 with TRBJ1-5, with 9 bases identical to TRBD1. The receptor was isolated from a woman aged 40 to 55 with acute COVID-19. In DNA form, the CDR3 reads TGTGCCACCAGCAGAGAGCTCCCGGGACAGGGCACCCAGCCCCAGCATTTT. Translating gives CATSRELPGQGTQPQHF.